Shown below are 7 T cell receptor beta chains from a single sample sequenced in a study of OX40 agonist ivuxolimab in advanced cancers. Clones were sequenced by immunoSEQ multiplex PCR, and TCRdb holds only the in-frame ones, with some missing. The repertoire consists of 40,000 to 45,000 clones, with around 80% occurring once and the leading ten covering under 7%. This material consisted of CD4+ or CD8+ T cells sorted from blood, taken in a trial of the OX40 agonist ivuxolimab. The receptors were sampled from an adult with an advanced solid tumor such as melanoma, head and neck, liver or kidney cancer.

In its sample, this clone was seen once. The V gene is TRBV30, the J gene TRBJ2-3; TRBD2 aligns across 8 bases. CDR3 length equals 14 residues. The ends lost 2 bases at V and 7 bases at J; junction bases unmatched: 8. CDR1 is GTSNPN and CDR2 is SVGIG in the germline V gene (reference sequence). CDR3 nucleotides: TGTGCCTGGAGTAGTAGCGGGATATTAAATACGCAGTATTTT. Amino acids: CAWSSSGILNTQYF.

The gene calls are TRBV11-2 and TRBJ2-7, with TRBD2 matching over 8 bases. This CDR3 region has 16 residues. J gave up 4 bases and V 5 bases, and 13 bases lay outside the gene matches. Looked up from germline, CDR1 is SGHAT and CDR2 is FQNNGV. DNA for the CDR3: TGTGCCAGCAGCATCATCAGGGGACTAGGGCCTTACGAGCAGTACTTC. Its protein product is CASSIIRGLGPYEQYF.

This clone has only a few counts. The chain recombines TRBV27 with TRBJ2-1; D unresolved. This CDR3 has 13 amino acids. Germline loops: CDR1 MNHEY, CDR2 SMNVEV (reference sequence). V gave up 2 bases and J gave up 4 bases, with 6 bases separating them. This chain's CDR3 is CASSLQEYNEQFF. The CDR3 DNA reads as TGTGCCAGCAGTTTACAAGAATACAATGAGCAGTTCTTC.

This clone was counted only a few times. V usage is TRBV10-3 and J usage is TRBJ2-7; 8 bases match TRBD2. The CDR3 loop spans 13 amino acids. From germline, CDR1 is ENHRY and CDR2 SYGVKD. The J segment lost 7 bases and the V segment lost 0 bases, leaving 2 bases of the junction unmatched. The DNA of the CDR3 is TGTGCCATCAGTGAGTCTACTAGCGGTGAGCAGTACTTC. Encoded protein: CAISESTSGEQYF.

The J gene is TRBJ2-5, the V gene TRBV9; D is unclear. The CDR3 runs to 13 residues. V was cut by 4 bases and J by 2 bases, with 9 bases left in between. CDR1 and CDR2 from the germline V gene are SGDLS and YYNGEE. The chain's CDR3 is CASSTRTQETQYF. DNA of the CDR3: TGTGCCAGCAGCACCCGAACACAAGAGACCCAGTACTTC.

A word on this clone: The sample has other DNA sequences that encode this CDR3 too. This sequence joins TRBV5-4 and TRBJ2-7; a weak D match, TRBD2 (5 bases). Germline CDR1 reads SGHNT; CDR2 reads YYREEE (reference sequence). The CDR3 consists of 13 residues. Trimming removed 0 bases at V and 3 bases at J, with 7 bases between. The CDR3 bases are TGTGCCAGCAGCTTGGGGGCGGGCTACGAGCAGTACTTC. This translates into CASSLGAGYEQYF.

The CDR3 bases are TGTGCCATCAGTGCAGGGGAGAACACTGAAGCTTTCTTT. It encodes CAISAGENTEAFF. The rearrangement links TRBV10-3 to TRBJ1-1; D possibly corresponds to TRBD1 (6 bases). The CDR3 has 13 residues. V lost 4 bases and J 1 base, leaving 7 bases between the germline ends. The germline gives CDR1 ENHRY, CDR2 SYGVKD.